Listed below are T cell receptor beta chains from one sample, sequenced in a study of blood T cell repertoires in COVID-19. Only in-frame clones appear in the TCRdb table, and some are missing; sequencing was by immunoSEQ multiplex PCR. The table lists fewer than 200,000 clones, roughly 70% of them singletons, with under 3.5% in the top ten. Sequencing was done on a sample of peripheral blood. These TCRs come from a woman aged 80 or over with acute or convalescent COVID-19. The CDR3 runs from the conserved cysteine through the conserved F or W. Each record gives: V gene, J gene, D gene, clone size, CDR3 DNA, CDR3 protein. The D gene is left open where the match is weak. Clone sizes are given selectively: once, few, many, or a class where the clone is expanded.

TRBV7-8	TRBJ2-1	-	many	TGTGCCAGCAGCTTAGCGGAGGGCCACTACAATGAGCAGTTCTTC	CASSLAEGHYNEQFF
TRBV20-1	TRBJ1-1	-	-	TGCAGTGTTATGAACACTGAAGCTTTCTTT	CSVMNTEAFF
TRBV4-3	TRBJ2-7	-	-	TGCGCCAGCAGCCAAGAGACTCCACCCTACGAGCAGTACTTC	CASSQETPPYEQYF
TRBV18	TRBJ2-7	TRBD1	-	TGTGCCAGCTCACCAACAGGGGGCGAGTGGTACGAGCAGTACTTC	CASSPTGGEWYEQYF
TRBV2	TRBJ2-2	TRBD1	-	TGTGCCAGCAGTGGGACAGGACGAGGCACCGGGGAGCTGTTTTTT	CASSGTGRGTGELFF
TRBV28	TRBJ1-5	-	-	TGTGCCAGCAGCCCGGGGCGACGGGACACGTTTTTTGGGCAGCCCCAGCATTTT	CASSPGRRDTFFGQPQHF
TRBV28	TRBJ2-7	-	-	TGTGCCAGCAGTCCCTCCTCAAGCGGGCACTTCGAGCAGTACTTC	CASSPSSSGHFEQYF
TRBV19	TRBJ1-5	-	once	TGTGCCAGTACGGGTTCGGGAGCGTTTCAGCCCCAGCATTTT	CASTGSGAFQPQHF
TRBV11-2	TRBJ2-7	-	-	TGTGCCAGCAGCTTAGATATGGAGAGGGAGCAGTACTTC	CASSLDMEREQYF
TRBV7-2	TRBJ2-1	-	-	TGTGCCAGCAGCTTACAGCCAGGAACGAACAATGAGCAGTTCTTC	CASSLQPGTNNEQFF
TRBV5-1	TRBJ1-2	TRBD1	few	TGCGCCAGCAGCTTGAACCCCGGGACAGCAGGCGGCTACACCTTC	CASSLNPGTAGGYTF
TRBV2	TRBJ2-3	TRBD2	-	TGTGCCAGCAGCCATAGCTTCTCTGCTAGCGGGAGGTACACAGATACGCAGTATTTT	CASSHSFSASGRYTDTQYF
TRBV6-6	TRBJ1-2	-	-	TGTGCCAGCAGTTACGATCTCCGTTCGGGGAGCGGCTACACCTTC	CASSYDLRSGSGYTF
TRBV13	TRBJ1-2	TRBD1	-	TGTGCCAGCAGCTGGGGGACAGGGGGAGCCTATGGCTACACCTTC	CASSWGTGGAYGYTF
TRBV28	TRBJ1-3	TRBD1	-	TGTGCCAGCAGAACCGGGACAGGCTCTGGAAACACCATATATTTT	CASRTGTGSGNTIYF
TRBV7-2	TRBJ2-2	TRBD2	-	TGTGCCAGCCCCAAAGATCCCGGGACTAGCGGTCTCGGGGAGCTGTTTTTT	CASPKDPGTSGLGELFF
TRBV11-2	TRBJ2-5	TRBD2	-	TGTGCCAGCAGCCGGGAGGGGGAGACCCAGTACTTC	CASSREGETQYF
TRBV5-1	TRBJ2-1	TRBD2	-	TGCGCCAGCGGTATGACTAGCGGGGCATATAATGAGCAGTTCTTC	CASGMTSGAYNEQFF
TRBV2	TRBJ2-2	-	-	TGTGCCAGCAGTCTAGCGAGCACCGGGGAGCTGTTTTTT	CASSLASTGELFF
TRBV28	TRBJ1-5	-	-	TGTGCTACGAGAGCCTATCTTCGGGCCCAGCATTTT	CATRAYLRAQHF
TRBV6-1	TRBJ2-7	TRBD2	-	TGTGCCAGCAGTGACCCTGGTGCGGGAGGGCGCGAGCAGTACTTC	CASSDPGAGGREQYF
TRBV28	TRBJ2-5	TRBD1	-	TGTGCCAGCAGTTTCGTACGGACAGGGGAAGAGACCCAGTACTTC	CASSFVRTGEETQYF
TRBV7-9	TRBJ1-1	-	few	TGTGCCAGCAGCCCCTCCTGGGGGCTTAACACTGAAGCTTTCTTT	CASSPSWGLNTEAFF
TRBV10-3	TRBJ2-5	TRBD1	-	TGTGCCATCAGTGTGTCCCAGGGGGCCTTAGGTCACCAAGAGACCCAGTACTTC	CAISVSQGALGHQETQYF
TRBV9	TRBJ2-3	-	few	TGTGCCAGCAGCGTAGCTCCGACAGGCACAGATACGCAGTATTTT	CASSVAPTGTDTQYF
TRBV30	TRBJ1-3	-	-	TGTGCCTGGAGTGTTCCCTCAACGGACTGGAACACCATATATTTT	CAWSVPSTDWNTIYF
TRBV5-1	TRBJ2-2	-	-	TGCGCCAGCAGCCCATCGCCTGGCGGGATGGCCGGGGAGCTGTTTTTT	CASSPSPGGMAGELFF
TRBV28	TRBJ2-1	TRBD2	-	TGTGCCAGCAGTCCACAACCGACTAGCGGGAGGGCCGTTGAGCAGTTCTTC	CASSPQPTSGRAVEQFF
TRBV28	TRBJ2-7	TRBD2	-	TGTGCCAGCACACCGGGACTAGCGATGGAGCAGTACTTC	CASTPGLAMEQYF
TRBV5-6	TRBJ1-1	-	-	TGTGCCAGCAGCTTGGATACAGTGTGGAACACTGAAGCTTTCTTT	CASSLDTVWNTEAFF
TRBV29-1	TRBJ1-2	TRBD1	once	TGCAGCGTTGAAGAGTCGGCAGGGGGCCTTGGCTACACCTTC	CSVEESAGGLGYTF
TRBV28	TRBJ2-1	-	-	TGTGCCAACTCCGATGCAGGAGGCTGGAATGAGCAGTTCTTC	CANSDAGGWNEQFF
TRBV2	TRBJ1-2	TRBD1	once	TGTGCCAGCAGTGGGGACAGAAGTAACTATGGCTACACCTTC	CASSGDRSNYGYTF
TRBV5-1	TRBJ1-5	-	few	TGCGCCAGCAGCTTGGCGGCGGGCGATCAGCCCCAGCATTTT	CASSLAAGDQPQHF
TRBV19	TRBJ1-2	TRBD1	-	TGTGCCAGTAGAGGACAGGGGTTCTATGGCTACACCTTC	CASRGQGFYGYTF
TRBV3-1/TRBV3-2	TRBJ1-1	-	-	TGTGCCAGCAGCTTACTCCCGGTGTCGAACACTGAAGCTTTCTTT	CASSLLPVSNTEAFF
TRBV2	TRBJ1-2	TRBD1	-	TGTGCCAGCACCGAGGACAGGGCGATCGGGGGCTACACCTTC	CASTEDRAIGGYTF
TRBV3-1/TRBV3-2	TRBJ2-1	TRBD2	-	TGTGCCAGCAGCCCCCCGGGACTAGCGGGCTACAATGAGCAGTTCTTC	CASSPPGLAGYNEQFF
TRBV5-4	TRBJ2-1	-	once	TGTGCCAGCAGCTCCGGGTCAGCAAAAGATGAGCAGTTCTTC	CASSSGSAKDEQFF
TRBV7-8	TRBJ2-7	TRBD2	-	TGTGCCAGCAGCTACTTTCCTAGCGGGAGTACCTACGAGCAGTACTTC	CASSYFPSGSTYEQYF
TRBV4-1	TRBJ2-7	TRBD2	-	TGCGCCAGCAGCCAAGAAAGGTCCAGCGGGATGTCCTACGAGCAGTACTTC	CASSQERSSGMSYEQYF
TRBV19	TRBJ2-1	TRBD2	-	TGTGCCAGTAGTTTGCGGGGGGGATACAATGAGCAGTTCTTC	CASSLRGGYNEQFF
TRBV28	TRBJ1-5	-	-	TGTGCCAGCAGTCCGTCCTCAGGCGGGGGGTTAGGCGGCAATCAGCCCCAGCATTTT	CASSPSSGGGLGGNQPQHF
TRBV28	TRBJ2-6	-	once	TGTGCCAGCAGTTCCGCTCGGAGGGGAGACTCTGGGGCCAACGTCCTGACTTTC	CASSSARRGDSGANVLTF
TRBV28	TRBJ1-1	-	-	TGTGCCAGCCACAGGTTGGAACAGGAAGCTTTCTTT	CASHRLEQEAFF
TRBV29-1	TRBJ2-7	TRBD1	-	TGCAGCGTTGTGACAGGGGCACTGGGCTACGAGCAGTACTTC	CSVVTGALGYEQYF
TRBV5-5	TRBJ2-7	TRBD2	-	TGTGCCAGCAGGACGGGACTAGCGGAGGGCTACGAGCAGTACTTC	CASRTGLAEGYEQYF
TRBV4-3	TRBJ1-4	TRBD1	few	TGCGCCAGCAGCCCTGGACAGGCGAATGAAAAACTGTTTTTT	CASSPGQANEKLFF
TRBV11-2	TRBJ2-1	TRBD2	-	TGTGCCAGCAGCTCCAGGATGACTAGCGGGATAAATGAGCAGTTCTTC	CASSSRMTSGINEQFF
TRBV9	TRBJ2-5	TRBD2	once	TGTGCCAGCAGTACGGGAGGGCCGGGAGAGACCCAGTACTTC	CASSTGGPGETQYF
TRBV19	TRBJ1-5	-	once	TGTGCCAGCAATCTAAAGCCCCAGCATTTT	CASNLKPQHF
TRBV19	TRBJ1-4	TRBD1	-	TGTGCCAGTAAGAGGGGGCTGGATAATGAAAAACTGTTTTTT	CASKRGLDNEKLFF